Here is one T cell receptor (beta chain) with its context. These data come from a study of control samples from healthy donors and cancer patients. This CDR3 comprises 14 residues. In germline, CDR1 is MDHEN, CDR2 SYDVKM. Trimming removed 3 bases at V and 1 base at J, with 9 bases between. Assay used: immunoSEQ multiplex PCR; TCRdb lists only in-frame clones, some missing. The table lists roughly 190,000 clones. The V call is TRBV28, the J call TRBJ1-2; D perhaps matches TRBD1 (5 bases). The TCR originated in a woman under 40 in good health. The sample was blood. The CDR3 sequence is CASSFPRDNYGYTF. The DNA of the CDR3 is TGTGCCAGCAGTTTCCCCAGGGATAACTATGGCTACACCTTC.